Listed below are T cell receptor beta chains from one sample, sequenced in a study of PD-1 blockade in classical Hodgkin lymphoma. Profiled with immunoSEQ multiplex PCR; TCRdb holds only in-frame clones, not every one. Among about 14,000 clones listed, approximately 83% were seen once. The sample here was peripheral blood mononuclear cells (PBMCs), taken at baseline. The receptors derive from a human donor with classical Hodgkin lymphoma. CDR3s include the opening cysteine and the closing phenylalanine or tryptophan. D genes are given only for firm matches. Some rows have no size entry. The others give once, few or many, or a class for an expanded clone.

NA	TRBV4-1	TRBJ2-3	NA	CASSQVLGSLDFSTDTQYF	TGCGCCAGCAGCCAAGTACTGGGCAGTTTAGACTTTAGCACAGATACGCAGTATTTT
TRBD1	TRBV7-9	TRBJ2-1	NA	CASSLGDRGPYNEQFF	TGTGCCAGCAGCTTAGGGGACAGGGGTCCCTACAATGAGCAGTTCTTC
TRBD1	TRBV7-3	TRBJ1-1	once	CASSVDNRGRNEAFF	TGTGCCAGCAGCGTAGATAACAGGGGGCGCAACGAAGCTTTCTTT
NA	TRBV7-3	TRBJ1-2	NA	CASSLDSSLPGSAYTF	TGTGCCAGCAGCTTAGACTCCTCTCTTCCAGGGTCGGCCTACACCTTC
NA	TRBV10-1	TRBJ2-7	NA	CASSESGQLREQYF	TGCGCCAGCAGTGAGTCGGGGCAGCTCCGCGAGCAGTACTTC
NA	TRBV10-1	TRBJ1-4	few	CASSPGSWGELFF	TGCGCCAGCAGTCCAGGGTCATGGGGTGAACTGTTTTTT
NA	TRBV4-1	TRBJ1-6	NA	CASSPLVGSNSPLHF	TGCGCCAGCAGCCCGTTGGTGGGGAGTAATTCACCCCTCCACTTT
NA	TRBV15	TRBJ1-1	NA	CATSRDIEGSGVTEAFF	TGTGCCACCAGCAGAGATATTGAGGGGAGTGGAGTCACTGAAGCTTTCTTT
NA	TRBV4-2	TRBJ2-4	NA	CASSQDRARADIQYF	TGTGCCAGCAGCCAAGACAGGGCCAGGGCGGACATTCAGTACTTC
NA	TRBV7-2	TRBJ2-7	NA	CASSLVGLRHEQYF	TGTGCCAGCAGCTTAGTCGGGTTGCGGCACGAGCAGTACTTC
NA	TRBV7-2	TRBJ1-2	NA	CASSLAGGANYGYTF	TGTGCCAGCAGCTTAGCAGGGGGGGCCAACTATGGCTACACCTTC
TRBD1	TRBV11-2	TRBJ1-2	NA	CASSPAQGANVWTF	TGTGCCAGCAGCCCGGCACAGGGGGCCAACGTTTGGACCTTC
TRBD1	TRBV4-3	TRBJ1-1	NA	CASSQSAGGAYTEAFF	TGCGCCAGCAGCCAATCAGCAGGGGGCGCGTACACTGAAGCTTTCTTT
NA	TRBV10-3	TRBJ2-2	NA	CAISDPSSNTGELFF	TGTGCCATCAGTGACCCTTCTTCTAACACCGGGGAGCTGTTTTTT
NA	TRBV18	TRBJ1-5	NA	CASSPYRDEQPQHF	TGTGCCAGCTCACCATACAGGGACGAGCAGCCCCAGCATTTT
TRBD1	TRBV5-1	TRBJ2-1	NA	CASSLTGAPFNEQFF	TGCGCCAGCAGCTTAACAGGGGCGCCATTTAATGAGCAGTTCTTC
NA	TRBV6-5	TRBJ2-2	NA	CASKQVANTGELFF	TGTGCCAGCAAGCAGGTAGCGAACACCGGGGAGCTGTTTTTT
NA	TRBV28	TRBJ2-7	once	CASSLWYGQQGSYEQYF	TGTGCCAGCAGTTTATGGTATGGCCAACAGGGATCTTACGAGCAGTACTTC
NA	TRBV10-3	TRBJ1-2	NA	CAISDSRFLGYTF	TGTGCCATCAGTGATAGCCGGTTTTTGGGCTACACCTTC
TRBD1	TRBV2	TRBJ2-2	NA	CASSPGGANTGELFF	TGTGCCAGCAGTCCAGGGGGCGCGAACACCGGGGAGCTGTTTTTT
NA	TRBV19	TRBJ2-1	NA	CASSGGIDSYNEQFF	TGTGCCAGTAGTGGCGGGATCGATTCCTACAATGAGCAGTTCTTC
NA	TRBV7-2	TRBJ1-1	NA	CASSLEGNTEAFF	TGTGCCAGCAGCTTAGAGGGGAACACTGAAGCTTTCTTT
NA	TRBV2	TRBJ1-2	NA	CASSELGNYGYTF	TGTGCCAGCAGTGAACTGGGGAACTATGGCTACACCTTC
TRBD1	TRBV9	TRBJ2-4	NA	CASSGTGKNIQYF	TGTGCCAGCAGCGGGACAGGCAAAAACATTCAGTACTTC
TRBD1	TRBV19	TRBJ2-2	NA	CASSHYPRDRPLFSNTGELFF	TGTGCCAGTAGCCATTACCCCCGGGACAGGCCTTTGTTTTCGAACACCGGGGAGCTGTTTTTT
NA	TRBV10-3	TRBJ2-2	NA	CAIRGGTGELFF	TGTGCCATCAGGGGGGGCACCGGGGAGCTGTTTTTT
TRBD1	TRBV19	TRBJ2-7	once	CASSIPGTGTYEQYF	TGTGCCAGTAGTATTCCCGGGACAGGTACCTACGAGCAGTACTTC
NA	TRBV12-5	TRBJ1-5	few	CASGLWFQGYSNQPQHF	TGTGCTAGTGGTTTGTGGTTTCAGGGTTATAGCAATCAGCCCCAGCATTTT
NA	TRBV6-6	TRBJ2-1	NA	CASSYQGFEYNEQFF	TGTGCCAGCAGTTACCAGGGGTTCGAATACAATGAGCAGTTCTTC
TRBD1	TRBV11-3	TRBJ1-4	NA	CASSLWLGQGFEKLFF	TGTGCCAGCAGCTTATGGTTGGGACAGGGATTTGAAAAACTGTTTTTT
NA	TRBV12-5	TRBJ2-3	NA	CASGFQGASGASTDTQYF	TGTGCTAGTGGTTTTCAGGGTGCGAGCGGAGCAAGCACAGATACGCAGTATTTT
NA	TRBV6-6	TRBJ1-3	few	CASSPTVSGNTIYF	TGTGCCAGCAGTCCAACAGTCTCTGGAAACACCATATATTTT
TRBD1	TRBV6-6	TRBJ2-4	NA	CASSPRQGLAKNIQYF	TGTGCCAGCAGTCCCCGACAGGGGTTGGCCAAAAACATTCAGTACTTC
NA	TRBV28	TRBJ2-7	NA	CASRSGTVFYEQYF	TGTGCCAGCAGATCCGGGACCGTCTTCTACGAGCAGTACTTC
NA	TRBV6-5	TRBJ1-5	few	CASSTGLEQPQHF	TGTGCCAGCAGCACAGGGTTGGAGCAGCCCCAGCATTTT
NA	TRBV10-3	TRBJ1-1	once	CAIRSLADTEAFF	TGTGCCATCCGGTCGCTCGCGGACACTGAAGCTTTCTTT